Listed below are T cell receptor beta chains from one sample, sequenced in a study of cytomegalovirus exposure and HLA in healthy donors. Here immunoSEQ multiplex PCR was the method, and the copy in TCRdb shows in-frame clones only, minus some. The data show some 190,000 clones, 70% to 80% seen once. Sequenced material: PBMCs. The origin of the receptors is a woman aged 30 to 39 in good health and CMV-seropositive. The CDR3 runs from the conserved cysteine through the conserved F or W. The D gene is left open where the match is weak. The size of a clone is reported for some rows only, either as once, few or many, or as a class for expanded clones.

J: TRBJ1-6; D: -; length: 16; V: TRBV9; size: -; CDR3: CASSSSPKTENSPLHF; DNA: TGTGCCAGCAGCTCCTCCCCGAAGACAGAAAATTCACCCCTCCACTTT
J: TRBJ2-3; D: TRBD1; length: 15; V: TRBV5-1; size: -; CDR3: CASSYEDRGTDTQYF; DNA: TGCGCCAGCAGCTATGAGGACAGGGGAACAGATACGCAGTATTTT
J: TRBJ2-7; D: -; length: 17; V: TRBV4-1; size: once; CDR3: CASSYDSSRGDAYEQYF; DNA: TGCGCCAGCAGCTATGATTCCTCGCGCGGTGATGCCTACGAGCAGTACTTC
J: TRBJ2-7; D: TRBD1; length: 15; V: TRBV5-1; size: -; CDR3: CASSSRQGSSYEQYF; DNA: TGCGCCAGCAGCTCCCGACAGGGGAGCTCCTACGAGCAGTACTTC
J: TRBJ2-3; D: TRBD2; length: 18; V: TRBV7-2; size: -; CDR3: CASSLVVTSGGARDTQYF; DNA: TGTGCCAGCAGCTTAGTGGTGACTAGCGGGGGGGCCAGAGATACGCAGTATTTT
J: TRBJ2-5; D: -; length: 14; V: TRBV7-9; size: -; CDR3: CASSLGPGRETQYF; DNA: TGTGCCAGCAGCTTGGGGCCCGGGCGAGAGACCCAGTACTTC
J: TRBJ2-7; D: TRBD1; length: 15; V: TRBV4-1; size: -; CDR3: CASSLGTGAGYEQYF; DNA: TGCGCCAGCAGCCTAGGGACAGGGGCTGGGTACGAGCAGTACTTC
J: TRBJ1-6; D: -; length: 13; V: TRBV27; size: -; CDR3: CASAQGYNSPLHF; DNA: TGTGCCAGCGCCCAGGGATATAATTCACCCCTCCACTTT
J: TRBJ2-1; D: -; length: 11; V: TRBV7-9; size: -; CDR3: CASSSLREQFF; DNA: TGTGCCAGCAGCTCACTGCGTGAGCAGTTCTTC
J: TRBJ1-4; D: -; length: 13; V: TRBV6-6; size: -; CDR3: CASSYLQGEKLFF; DNA: TGTGCCAGCAGTTACCTCCAGGGGGAAAAACTGTTTTTT
J: TRBJ1-3; D: -; length: 15; V: TRBV18; size: -; CDR3: CASSLGDGPGNTIYF; DNA: TGTGCCAGCTCCCTCGGCGATGGGCCTGGAAACACCATATATTTT
J: TRBJ2-1; D: TRBD2; length: 13; V: TRBV7-9; size: -; CDR3: CASSLDGGDEQFF; DNA: TGTGCCAGCAGCTTAGATGGGGGGGATGAGCAGTTCTTC
J: TRBJ2-1; D: TRBD2; length: 16; V: TRBV9; size: -; CDR3: CASSVRGGLGIDEQFF; DNA: TGTGCCAGCAGCGTACGAGGGGGACTAGGAATAGATGAGCAGTTCTTC
J: TRBJ2-3; D: TRBD2; length: 18; V: TRBV7-3; size: -; CDR3: CASSLTATSGSQTDTQYF; DNA: TGTGCCAGCAGCTTAACGGCCACTAGCGGGAGTCAGACAGATACGCAGTATTTT
J: TRBJ2-7; D: TRBD1; length: 13; V: TRBV7-2; size: once; CDR3: CASRRDRAHEQYF; DNA: TGTGCCAGCAGGAGGGACAGGGCCCACGAGCAGTACTTC
J: TRBJ2-7; D: TRBD1; length: 13; V: TRBV28; size: -; CDR3: CASGTGRTYEQYF; DNA: TGTGCCAGCGGGACAGGTCGGACCTACGAGCAGTACTTC
J: TRBJ2-5; D: -; length: 14; V: TRBV4-3; size: -; CDR3: CASSQEISVQTQYF; DNA: TGCGCCAGCAGCCAAGAAATCAGCGTTCAGACCCAGTACTTC
J: TRBJ2-7; D: -; length: 16; V: TRBV7-6; size: -; CDR3: CASSPPYGRGRYEQYF; DNA: TGTGCCAGCAGCCCGCCGTATGGCAGGGGACGGTACGAGCAGTACTTC
J: TRBJ1-1; D: TRBD1; length: 13; V: TRBV29-1; size: -; CDR3: CSVEGQRNTEAFF; DNA: TGCAGCGTCGAGGGACAGAGGAACACTGAAGCTTTCTTT
J: TRBJ2-5; D: TRBD1; length: 16; V: TRBV10-3; size: -; CDR3: CAISEATGTGQETQYF; DNA: TGTGCCATCAGTGAGGCCACCGGGACAGGGCAAGAGACCCAGTACTTC
J: TRBJ2-3; D: TRBD2; length: 16; V: TRBV19; size: -; CDR3: CASSIGPGLGSDTQYF; DNA: TGTGCCAGTAGTATAGGCCCTGGACTAGGTTCAGATACGCAGTATTTT
J: TRBJ2-5; D: TRBD2; length: 15; V: TRBV14; size: -; CDR3: CASSQRLAGVETQYF; DNA: TGTGCCAGCAGCCAGCGACTAGCGGGTGTGGAGACCCAGTACTTC
J: TRBJ2-5; D: TRBD2; length: 16; V: TRBV7-3; size: once; CDR3: CASSTSGRGNQETQYF; DNA: TGTGCCAGCAGCACCAGCGGGAGGGGGAACCAAGAGACCCAGTACTTC
J: TRBJ2-4; D: -; length: 14; V: TRBV5-1; size: -; CDR3: CASSLEPAGHIQYF; DNA: TGCGCCAGCAGCTTGGAGCCCGCTGGGCACATTCAGTACTTC
J: TRBJ2-3; D: -; length: 16; V: TRBV6-5; size: few; CDR3: CASSYGAEISTDTQYF; DNA: TGTGCCAGCAGTTACGGCGCGGAGATTAGCACAGATACGCAGTATTTT
J: TRBJ1-1; D: TRBD1; length: 15; V: TRBV5-1; size: -; CDR3: CASSLVTGGGTEAFF; DNA: TGCGCCAGCAGCTTGGTCACAGGGGGGGGAACTGAAGCTTTCTTT
J: TRBJ2-7; D: TRBD1; length: 13; V: TRBV2; size: few; CDR3: CASSEQGVYEQYF; DNA: TGTGCCAGCAGTGAACAGGGGGTATACGAGCAGTACTTC
J: TRBJ2-1; D: TRBD2; length: 15; V: TRBV11-2; size: -; CDR3: CASSSSGRSYNEQFF; DNA: TGTGCCAGCAGCTCCAGCGGGAGATCCTACAATGAGCAGTTCTTC
J: TRBJ2-7; D: -; length: 12; V: TRBV2; size: -; CDR3: CASRRTYGLQYF; DNA: TGTGCCAGCAGGAGGACTTACGGTTTGCAGTACTTC
J: TRBJ2-1; D: -; length: 13; V: TRBV11-2; size: -; CDR3: CASSPGLLNEQFF; DNA: TGTGCCAGCAGCCCGGGACTCCTCAATGAGCAGTTCTTC
J: TRBJ1-1; D: -; length: 11; V: TRBV30; size: -; CDR3: CAWGGVTEAFF; DNA: TGTGCCTGGGGGGGGGTGACTGAAGCTTTCTTT
J: TRBJ2-5; D: TRBD1; length: 13; V: TRBV29-1; size: -; CDR3: CSVGQGGRETQYF; DNA: TGCAGCGTCGGACAGGGGGGAAGAGAGACCCAGTACTTC
J: TRBJ1-2; D: TRBD1; length: 15; V: TRBV5-1; size: -; CDR3: CASSDPRQGGYGYTF; DNA: TGCGCCAGCAGCGATCCTCGACAGGGGGGCTATGGCTACACCTTC
J: TRBJ2-2; D: TRBD1; length: 18; V: TRBV11-3; size: -; CDR3: CASSLFGGQGAGTGELFF; DNA: TGTGCCAGCAGCTTATTCGGGGGACAGGGGGCTGGGACCGGGGAGCTGTTTTTT
J: TRBJ2-1; D: -; length: 13; V: TRBV4-3; size: -; CDR3: CASSSALRGEQFF; DNA: TGCGCCAGCAGCTCAGCCCTCAGGGGTGAGCAGTTCTTC
J: TRBJ2-1; D: -; length: 16; V: TRBV6-5; size: -; CDR3: CASSYWAGSSYNEQFF; DNA: TGTGCCAGCAGTTACTGGGCGGGTTCCTCCTACAATGAGCAGTTCTTC
J: TRBJ2-7; D: TRBD2; length: 17; V: TRBV2; size: few; CDR3: CASTGGRGVGSLYEQYF; DNA: TGTGCCAGCACGGGGGGGAGAGGTGTGGGGTCTTTATACGAGCAGTACTTC
J: TRBJ1-4; D: TRBD1; length: 16; V: TRBV28; size: -; CDR3: CASSLTQGAENEKLFF; DNA: TGTGCCAGCAGTTTAACACAGGGGGCGGAGAATGAAAAACTGTTTTTT
J: TRBJ2-3; D: TRBD2; length: 15; V: TRBV7-9; size: few; CDR3: CASSQPSGSTDTQYF; DNA: TGTGCCAGCAGCCAGCCTAGCGGGAGCACAGATACGCAGTATTTT
J: TRBJ2-2; D: -; length: 14; V: TRBV5-1; size: -; CDR3: CASSSQGNGGELFF; DNA: TGCGCCAGCAGCTCCCAGGGGAATGGCGGGGAGCTGTTTTTT